The clone carrying this T cell receptor (beta chain) was seen just once. Its matching antigen is unknown. TCRdb re-derived calls from the 5' RACE reads in MiXCR, one entry per CDR3 protein. The table lists about 170,000 distinct CDR3 sequences, approximately 12% of them singletons. This specimen belongs to a study of T-cell memory formation after mild COVID-19. Study-wide results and limits: For second-wave clones that peaked at day 37, SARS-CoV-2 specificity went unverified. Pre-infection memory already had some responding clones, implying cross-reactive memory joined. Contracting CD4+ clones lay largely in CM and EM, with CD8+ ones residing in EMRA. Day 15 to 85 contracting clones showed balanced CD4/CD8; later expanders leaned CD4+.

V lost 5 bases, J lost 10 bases, and 18 bases lay in between. The CDR3 has 14 residues. Germline-derived CDR1 and CDR2 are MNHEY and SVGEGT. This sequence was found in a man younger than 35 who had mild COVID-19 (a few samples of this study predate the infection). Cell type and time point are not known. This chain uses TRBV6-2 or TRBV6-3 with TRBJ2-1; TRBD2 might be the D (6 bases). The sequencing sample was made of PBMCs or a T cell subset sorted from them (not recorded which). The CDR3 region is CASSPHSGAWEQFF. CDR3 nucleotides: TGTGCCAGCAGTCCCCATAGCGGAGCTTGGGAGCAGTTCTTC.